Listed below are T cell receptor beta chains from one sample, sequenced in a study of PD-1 blockade in mismatch repair-deficient tumors. Method: immunoSEQ multiplex PCR; TCRdb's copy keeps in-frame clones and lacks some. The table shows almost 9,500 clones, with 75% to 90% occurring only once. Sequenced material: PBMCs, taken 46 weeks after starting pembrolizumab. Receptors originate from an adult with mismatch repair-deficient cancer. The CDR3 runs from the conserved cysteine through the conserved F or W. The D gene is left open where the match is weak. Only some rows state a clone size, as once, few, many or a class for expanded clones.

D: TRBD1
J: TRBJ1-2
V: TRBV18
size: NA
CDR3: CASSPSGTGTEIYGYTF
DNA: TGTGCCAGCTCACCCTCCGGGACAGGGACGGAGATCTATGGCTACACCTTC

D: NA
J: TRBJ2-5
V: TRBV7-3
size: NA
CDR3: CASSLMGDYIETQYF
DNA: TGTGCCAGCAGCTTAATGGGAGACTATATAGAGACCCAGTACTTC

D: TRBD2
J: TRBJ2-7
V: TRBV18
size: NA
CDR3: CASSLTSGGYEQYF
DNA: TGTGCCAGCTCCCTGACTAGCGGAGGCTACGAGCAGTACTTC

D: NA
J: TRBJ2-7
V: TRBV14
size: few
CDR3: CASSQGQGSEQYF
DNA: TGTGCCAGCAGCCAAGGGCAGGGGAGTGAGCAGTACTTC

D: TRBD2
J: TRBJ2-1
V: TRBV27
size: NA
CDR3: CASSLTSSHNEQFF
DNA: TGTGCCAGCAGTTTGACTAGCTCCCACAATGAGCAGTTCTTC

D: NA
J: TRBJ2-1
V: TRBV18
size: NA
CDR3: CASSPPGSSYNEQFF
DNA: TGTGCCAGCTCACCACCAGGGAGCTCCTACAATGAGCAGTTCTTC

D: NA
J: TRBJ2-2
V: TRBV5-1
size: NA
CDR3: CASSSPRDTAETGELFF
DNA: TGCGCCAGCAGCTCACCCCGGGACACGGCAGAGACCGGGGAGCTGTTTTTT

D: TRBD1
J: TRBJ2-5
V: TRBV2
size: few
CDR3: CASSPDRGHETQYF
DNA: TGTGCCAGTTCACCCGACAGGGGGCACGAGACCCAGTACTTC

D: NA
J: TRBJ1-5
V: TRBV4-1
size: NA
CDR3: CASSQERGQGGQPQHF
DNA: TGCGCCAGCAGCCAAGAACGGGGCCAAGGGGGTCAGCCCCAGCATTTT

D: NA
J: TRBJ2-2
V: TRBV9
size: NA
CDR3: CASSAWGGAGGGELFF
DNA: TGTGCCAGCAGCGCGTGGGGCGGAGCCGGGGGCGGGGAGCTGTTTTTT

D: TRBD2
J: TRBJ2-5
V: TRBV2
size: NA
CDR3: CASSDGLAGVETQYF
DNA: TGTGCCAGCAGTGATGGGCTAGCGGGAGTAGAGACCCAGTACTTC

D: TRBD1
J: TRBJ2-6
V: TRBV5-1
size: NA
CDR3: CASSLLPGQIQSGANVLTF
DNA: TGCGCCAGCAGCTTGCTCCCGGGACAGATTCAATCTGGGGCCAACGTCCTGACTTTC

D: NA
J: TRBJ2-7
V: TRBV19
size: once
CDR3: CASSMEGPYEQYF
DNA: TGTGCCAGTAGTATGGAGGGACCCTACGAGCAGTACTTC

D: TRBD1
J: TRBJ2-3
V: TRBV6-1
size: NA
CDR3: CASSKDRGSTDTQYF
DNA: TGTGCCAGCAGTAAAGACAGGGGGAGCACAGATACGCAGTATTTT

D: TRBD2
J: TRBJ2-7
V: TRBV9
size: NA
CDR3: CASSVHGTSESYEQYF
DNA: TGTGCCAGCAGCGTTCACGGGACTAGCGAGTCCTACGAGCAGTACTTC

D: TRBD2
J: TRBJ2-5
V: TRBV6-5
size: NA
CDR3: CASSRTSGPETQYF
DNA: TGTGCCAGCAGTCGGACTAGCGGGCCAGAGACCCAGTACTTC

D: NA
J: TRBJ2-2
V: TRBV1
size: NA
CDR3: CTSSQAPRLAGDTGELFF
DNA: TGCACCAGCAGCCAAGCCCCGCGACTAGCGGGAGACACCGGGGAGCTGTTTTTT

D: NA
J: TRBJ2-4
V: TRBV2
size: NA
CDR3: CASRRAFLAKNIQYF
DNA: TGTGCCAGCCGGAGGGCATTTCTAGCCAAAAACATTCAGTACTTC

D: TRBD2
J: TRBJ2-3
V: TRBV18
size: NA
CDR3: CASSPPILLSSGSSTDTQYF
DNA: TGTGCCAGCTCACCACCAATTTTACTCTCTAGCGGCTCTAGCACAGATACGCAGTATTTT

D: NA
J: TRBJ1-3
V: TRBV19
size: NA
CDR3: CASSIDRLGHTIYF
DNA: TGTGCCAGTAGTATAGATAGACTCGGCCACACCATATATTTT

D: NA
J: TRBJ1-3
V: TRBV19
size: NA
CDR3: CASSYGGNTIYF
DNA: TGTGCCAGTAGCTACGGTGGAAACACCATATATTTT

D: TRBD2
J: TRBJ2-3
V: TRBV7-3
size: NA
CDR3: CASSLDGLVLPYF
DNA: TGTGCCAGCAGCTTAGATGGACTAGTATTACCGTATTTT

D: TRBD2
J: TRBJ2-7
V: TRBV7-3
size: NA
CDR3: CASSLSSGRAYEQYF
DNA: TGTGCCAGCAGCTTGTCTAGCGGGAGGGCCTACGAGCAGTACTTC

D: TRBD2
J: TRBJ2-2
V: TRBV6-5
size: NA
CDR3: CASSSRLAPNTGELFF
DNA: TGTGCCAGCAGTTCCAGACTAGCCCCGAACACCGGGGAGCTGTTTTTT